The 15 T cell receptor beta chains presented below share a single source sample, sequenced in a study of CD8 T cells in ankylosing spondylitis. These receptors are not linked to any known antigen. From the 5' RACE reads, TCRdb called clonotypes with MiXCR, one entry per CDR3 protein. Of over 450,000 distinct CDR3 sequences listed, 12% are singletons. Regarding the study as a whole: Seemingly distinctive of ankylosing spondylitis blood was a TCR beta motif formed by eight highly homologous variants.

The specimen sequenced was blood, either unsorted or a sorted T cell fraction (not recorded which). These receptors came from a male donor with ankylosing spondylitis.

This clonotype came up a few times. The chain has TRBV12-3 or TRBV12-4 and TRBJ2-7, with D uncertain. V lost 5 bases and J lost 3, with 11 bases in between. The CDR3 is made up of 13 amino acids. CDR3 sequence: CASSKASVYEQYV. The CDR3, as DNA: TGTGCCAGCAGTAAAGCGTCAGTCTACGAGCAGTACGTC.

V usage is TRBV20-1 and J usage is TRBJ2-1, with 10 bases fitting TRBD2. The CDR3 spans 14 residues. Germline values: CDR1 DFQATT, CDR2 SNEGSKA (reference sequence). Trimming at V came to 3 bases and at J to 1 base, leaving 0 bases not matched to a gene. In DNA, the CDR3 is TGCAGTGCTAGGGGACTAGCGTCCTACAATGAGCAGTTCTTC. The encoded protein is CSARGLASYNEQFF.

This clonotype came up a few times. The chain uses TRBV27 and TRBJ1-5, with 7 positions matching TRBD1. Trimming took 6 bases from V and 0 from J; bases not matched to a gene: 8. Germline V gene data show CDR1 as MNHEY and CDR2 as SMNVEV (reference sequence). The CDR3 length is 16 residues. CDR3 protein: CASSQTGPYSNQPQHF. The CDR3 DNA reads as TGTGCCAGCAGCCAGACAGGGCCCTATAGCAATCAGCCCCAGCATTTT.

The chain combines TRBV20-1 with TRBJ2-1, with 7 nucleotides matching TRBD2. The junction had 12 bases not matched to a gene; V was cut back by 6 bases and J by 7 bases. This CDR3 contains 14 residues. Germline-derived CDR1 and CDR2 are DFQATT and SNEGSKA (reference sequence). The CDR3 DNA reads as TGCAGTGCAAAGCGTCTAGCGGAGGTTAATGAGCAGTTCTTC. Protein sequence: CSAKRLAEVNEQFF.

The CDR3 sequence is CASSQDDVWAGQAVYEQYF. Here the CDR3 DNA reads TGTGCCAGCAGCCAAGACGATGTTTGGGCAGGACAGGCAGTCTACGAGCAGTACTTC. This chain uses TRBV3-1 with TRBJ2-7; 7 bases line up with TRBD1. CDR3 length equals 19 residues. Germline CDR1 is LGHDT and CDR2 is YNNKEL (reference sequence). V shed 0 bases, J shed 3 bases, and the junction held 17 bases outside the gene matches.

This clonotype was seen only a few times. This rearrangement joins TRBV27 to TRBJ1-5; maybe TRBD1 (5 bases). The CDR3 extends over 15 amino acids. V was trimmed by 3 bases and J by 2 bases, leaving 11 bases between them. Germline-derived CDR1 and CDR2 are MNHEY and SMNVEV (reference sequence). CDR3 protein: CASSFEVGGNQPQHF. In DNA, the CDR3 is TGTGCCAGCAGTTTCGAGGTAGGGGGCAATCAGCCCCAGCATTTT.

V and J are TRBV10-3 and TRBJ2-1; 8 bases are a match to TRBD2. Losses at the gene ends were 6 bases for V and 7 bases for J; bases not matched to a gene: 14. There are 16 residues in the CDR3. The germline V gene encodes CDR1 ENHRY and CDR2 SYGVKD. As DNA, the CDR3 is TGTGCCATCAGGCCTAGCGGGCTCAAAAGGGGGAATGAGCAGTTCTTC. Its protein is CAIRPSGLKRGNEQFF.

This clonotype was found a few times. V usage is TRBV7-2 and J usage is TRBJ1-3, with 8 bases that match TRBD1. In germline, CDR1 is SGHTA, CDR2 FQGNSA. The CDR3 totals 16 residues. Trimming at V came to 4 bases and at J to 6 bases, leaving 11 bases not matched to a gene. Here the CDR3 reads CASSYGQGGRLNTIYF. CDR3 coding DNA: TGTGCCAGCAGCTACGGACAGGGCGGGAGGCTAAACACCATATATTTT.

This clonotype occurred a few times. The CDR3 loop is CASSQGGSTSGANVLTF. The CDR3 DNA sequence: TGTGCCAGCAGCCAGGGCGGTTCAACCTCTGGGGCCAACGTCCTGACTTTC. The chain employs TRBV4-2 and TRBJ2-6; D remains ambiguous. V was pared by 3 bases and J by 0 bases, with 12 bases between. The CDR3 runs to 17 residues. Per germline, CDR1 LGHNA and CDR2 YNFKEQ.

This clonotype was counted many times. The chain couples TRBV12-3 or TRBV12-4 to TRBJ2-5; D might be TRBD1 (6 bases). This CDR3 spans 15 amino acids. Trimming took off 1 base at V and 3 bases at J, with 12 bases between the two ends. The CDR3 reads CASSLVGTTKETQYF. CDR3 DNA sequence: TGTGCCAGCAGTTTAGTAGGGACAACTAAAGAGACCCAGTACTTC.

This clonotype appeared a few times. The chain couples TRBV4-1 to TRBJ2-1; D remains ambiguous. The CDR3 has 14 residues. Germline values: CDR1 MGHRA, CDR2 YSYEKL. V was trimmed by 3 bases and J by 6 bases, leaving 12 bases between them. The CDR3 sequence: CASSQGRTLNEQFF. The CDR3 DNA reads TGCGCCAGCAGCCAGGGCAGGACCCTCAATGAGCAGTTCTTC.

CDR3 in DNA: TGCGCCAGCAGCTTCTTTAGGATCTCGAACCGGGAGCAGTACGTC. Its protein is CASSFFRISNREQYV. The chain is built from TRBV5-1 and TRBJ2-7; D is uncertain. CDR3 length equals 15 residues. V lost 2 bases and J lost 7, with 19 bases in between. Looked up from germline, CDR1 is SGHRS and CDR2 is YFSETQ.

The sample holds a few counts of this clonotype. The chain has TRBV5-1 and TRBJ1-3, with a tentative D call TRBD1 (5 bases). Trimming took off 0 bases at V and 0 bases at J, with 16 bases between the two ends. CDR3 length equals 18 residues. Germline V gene lookup returns CDR1 SGHRS and CDR2 YFSETQ. This CDR3 reads CASSLVVGTAASGNTIYF. DNA of the CDR3: TGCGCCAGCAGCTTGGTAGTAGGGACGGCCGCCTCTGGAAACACCATATATTTT.

The V gene is TRBV5-1, the J gene TRBJ1-2, with no clear D. Germline assignment: CDR1 SGHRS and CDR2 YFSETQ. The CDR3 has 13 residues. Trimming pared 6 bases from V and 8 bases from J, leaving 17 bases between. The DNA for the CDR3 is TGCGCCAGCACCCGGATTGATGGTCGAGGCTACACCTTC. This sequence encodes CASTRIDGRGYTF.

This chain joins TRBV18 and TRBJ2-3; 8 bases are shared with TRBD2. The CDR3 is made up of 15 amino acids. CDR1 is KGHSH and CDR2 is LQKENI in the germline V gene. After removal of 4 bases from V and 5 bases from J, the junction contained 8 bases not matched to a gene. The CDR3 DNA sequence: TGTGCCAGCTCACGGGAAAGCGGGAGTAGAGATACGCAGTATTTT. As protein: CASSRESGSRDTQYF.